Below are 4 T cell receptor beta chains sequenced from a single sample in a study of blood T cell repertoires in COVID-19. The protocol was immunoSEQ multiplex PCR, while the TCRdb copy is restricted to in-frame clones and leaves out a portion. Here the sample spans 88,000 or so clones, around 86% being singletons. The source material was peripheral blood. The receptor source for this set is a man aged 60-69 years with acute or convalescent COVID-19.

This clone has a single count. The J gene is TRBJ1-6, the V gene TRBV4-2, with TRBD1 as a possible D gene (6 bases). Trimming took off 4 bases at V and 7 bases at J, with 17 bases between the two ends. The CDR3 sequence is 16 residues long. CDR1 and CDR2 (germline): LGHNA, YNFKEQ. The CDR3: CASSLDLGQPNSPLHF. CDR3 nucleotide sequence: TGTGCCAGCAGCCTTGACCTCGGACAGCCAAATTCACCCCTCCACTTT.

The chain is built from TRBV18 and TRBJ1-2, with a possible D match to TRBD1 (6 bases). CDR3 size: 14 residues. The V gene lost 5 bases and the J gene lost 4 bases, with 14 bases spanning the gap. Looked up from germline, CDR1 is KGHSH and CDR2 is LQKENI. DNA for the CDR3: TGTGCCAGCTCATCCGCCCGGGACACCTATGGCTACACCTTC. It is translated as CASSSARDTYGYTF.

The chain is built from TRBV7-8 and TRBJ2-1, with TRBD2 identical over 7 bases. The CDR3 totals 18 residues. The germline V gene encodes CDR1 SGHVS and CDR2 FQNEAQ. The junction had 15 bases not matched to a gene; V was cut back by 2 bases and J by 5 bases. DNA of the CDR3: TGTGCCAGCAGCTTACCCCCCTCCTGGGCTAGCGGACACAATGAGCAGTTCTTC. This encodes CASSLPPSWASGHNEQFF.

The DNA of the CDR3 is TGTGCCAGCAGCTTATCCCAGGGAAATTCACCCCTCCACTTT. Protein: CASSLSQGNSPLHF. This chain joins TRBV7-3 and TRBJ1-6, with a weak D call TRBD1 (5 bases). The germline gives CDR1 SGHTA, CDR2 FQGTGA. The CDR3 totals 14 residues. The ends were cut back, 2 bases at V and 7 bases at J, with 9 bases in the middle.